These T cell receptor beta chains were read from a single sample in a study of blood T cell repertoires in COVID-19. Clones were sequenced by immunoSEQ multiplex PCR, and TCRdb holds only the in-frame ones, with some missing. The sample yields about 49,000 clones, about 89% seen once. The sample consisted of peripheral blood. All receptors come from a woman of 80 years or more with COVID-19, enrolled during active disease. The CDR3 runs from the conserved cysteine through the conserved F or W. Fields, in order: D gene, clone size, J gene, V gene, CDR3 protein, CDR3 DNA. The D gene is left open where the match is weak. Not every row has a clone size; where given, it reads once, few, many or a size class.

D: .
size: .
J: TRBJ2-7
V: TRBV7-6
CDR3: CASSLRAGTPYEQYF
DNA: TGTGCCAGCAGCTTACGAGCGGGGACACCCTACGAGCAGTACTTC

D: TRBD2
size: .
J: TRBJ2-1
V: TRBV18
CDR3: CASSPRGSGSSYNEQFF
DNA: TGTGCCAGCTCACCCCGGGGTAGCGGGAGCTCCTACAATGAGCAGTTCTTC

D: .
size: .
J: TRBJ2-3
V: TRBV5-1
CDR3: CASTSYEADKQYF
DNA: TGCGCCAGCACCTCATATGAGGCAGATAAGCAGTATTTT

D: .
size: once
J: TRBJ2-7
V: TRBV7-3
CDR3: CASSLTGQGIHEQYF
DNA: TGTGCCAGCAGCTTAACCGGGCAGGGGATCCACGAGCAGTACTTC

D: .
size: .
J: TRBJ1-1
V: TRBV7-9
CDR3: CASSSRTANTEAFF
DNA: TGTGCCAGCAGCTCACGGACAGCCAACACTGAAGCTTTCTTT

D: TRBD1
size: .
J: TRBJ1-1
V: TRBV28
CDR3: CASSFQGTGEANEAFF
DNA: TGTGCCAGCAGTTTTCAAGGCACAGGGGAGGCGAATGAAGCTTTCTTT

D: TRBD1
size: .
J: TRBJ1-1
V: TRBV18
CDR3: CASSPFPGQQNTEAFF
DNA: TGTGCCAGCTCACCATTTCCGGGACAGCAGAACACTGAAGCTTTCTTT

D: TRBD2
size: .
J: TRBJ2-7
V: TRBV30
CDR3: CAWTPGGSSYEQYF
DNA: TGTGCCTGGACCCCCGGCGGGAGCTCCTACGAGCAGTACTTC

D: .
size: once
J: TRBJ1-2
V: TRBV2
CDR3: CASSIGRGMRYGYTF
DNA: TGTGCCAGCAGCATCGGGAGGGGGATGCGCTATGGCTACACCTTC

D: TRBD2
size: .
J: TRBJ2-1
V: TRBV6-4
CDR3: CASSAGTSGRDEQFF
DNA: TGTGCCAGCAGTGCCGGGACTAGCGGGAGGGATGAGCAGTTCTTC

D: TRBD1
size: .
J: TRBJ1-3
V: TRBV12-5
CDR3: CASAGTGGNTIYF
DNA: TGTGCTAGTGCGGGGACAGGGGGAAACACCATATATTTT

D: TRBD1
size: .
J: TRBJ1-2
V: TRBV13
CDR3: CASSLGRTGVNGYTF
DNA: TGTGCCAGCAGCTTAGGTCGGACAGGGGTTAATGGCTACACCTTC

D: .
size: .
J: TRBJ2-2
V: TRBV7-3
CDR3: CASSLTGGAGELFF
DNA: TGTGCCAGCAGCTTAACGGGGGGAGCCGGGGAGCTGTTTTTT

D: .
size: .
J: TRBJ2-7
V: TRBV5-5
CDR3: CASSFSYEQYF
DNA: TGTGCCAGCAGCTTCAGCTACGAGCAGTACTTC

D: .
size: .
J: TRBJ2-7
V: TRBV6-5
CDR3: CASSYSRQLEQYF
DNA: TGTGCCAGCAGTTACTCCAGACAGCTCGAGCAGTACTTC

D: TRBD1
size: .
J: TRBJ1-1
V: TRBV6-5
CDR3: CASSRILTGRRAFF
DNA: TGTGCCAGCAGCAGGATTTTGACAGGGCGGAGAGCTTTCTTT

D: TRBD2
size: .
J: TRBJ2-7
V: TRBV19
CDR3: CASSYSGTSGSYEQYF
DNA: TGTGCCAGTAGCTACTCCGGGACTAGCGGGAGTTACGAGCAGTACTTC

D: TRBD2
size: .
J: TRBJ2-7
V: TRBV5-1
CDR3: CASSPSGGYSYEQYF
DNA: TGCGCCAGCAGTCCCAGCGGGGGATATTCCTACGAGCAGTACTTC

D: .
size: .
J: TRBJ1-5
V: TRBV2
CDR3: CASSGAGLPNQPQHF
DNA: TGTGCCAGCAGTGGGGCAGGGCTTCCCAATCAGCCCCAGCATTTT

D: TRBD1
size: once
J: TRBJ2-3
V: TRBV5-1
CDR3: CASSLATGGLTDTQYF
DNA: TGCGCCAGCAGCTTGGCGACAGGGGGGTTAACAGATACGCAGTATTTT

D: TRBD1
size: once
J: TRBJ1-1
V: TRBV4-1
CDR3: CASSHPDRRNTEAFF
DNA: TGCGCCAGCAGCCACCCGGACAGGAGGAACACTGAAGCTTTCTTT

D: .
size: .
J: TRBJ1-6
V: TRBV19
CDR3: CASSMKGRSYNSPLHF
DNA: TGTGCCAGTAGTATGAAGGGGAGGTCCTATAATTCACCCCTCCACTTT